The 13 T cell receptor beta chains listed next were all sequenced from one sample in a study of tissue T cells after allogeneic stem cell transplantation. The time point is: mouse harvest day 7 after allogeneic transplant. Tail vein injection delivered 10^7 T-cell-depleted bone marrow cells and 10^6 splenic CD5+ T cells. Only in-frame clones appear in the TCRdb table, and some are missing; sequencing was by immunoSEQ multiplex PCR. The sample consists of fewer than 10,000 clones, under 55% of them appearing once. The material sequenced was gut tissue. These receptors came from a female BALB/c mouse given C57BL/6 T cells with graft-versus-host disease after an allogeneic hematopoietic cell transplant.

Concerning this clone: Gene names are the mouse ones. Sequencing ends 1 residue short of the CDR3 end; the germline J gene provides the rest. The gene calls are TRBV26 and TRBJ1-3, with a weak D call TRBD1 (5 bases). Germline-derived CDR1 and CDR2 are KGHPV and FQNQEV (reference sequence). This CDR3 is 14 amino acids long. Trimming took 4 bases from V and 2 from J, leaving 9 bases between them. The CDR3 is CASSRRGTGNTLYF. Partial CDR3 DNA: TGTGCCAGCAGTCGCCGGGGGACTGGAAATACGCTCTAT.

As for this clone: The genes and germline here are from mouse. The read terminates 1 residue before the CDR3 end, so the remaining end is supplied by the germline J gene. The chain carries TRBV5 and TRBJ2-3; the D gene is possibly TRBD1 (7 bases). Trimming stripped 4 bases from V and 1 base from J, with 21 bases between. Germline V gives CDR1 LGHNA, CDR2 YNLKQL (reference sequence). This CDR3 contains 18 residues. The CDR3 spells CASSPKKGGAFGAETLYF. CDR3 DNA, as far as it was read: TGTGCCAGCAGCCCTAAAAAAGGGGGCGCATTTGGTGCAGAAACGCTGTAT.

As concerns this clone: Mouse germline and gene names are used. The read comes to an end 1 residue before the CDR3 does, leaving the germline J gene to fill in the end. This chain connects TRBV13-2 to TRBJ1-3; D perhaps matches TRBD1 (6 bases). The germline CDR1 and CDR2 sequences are NNHNN and SYGAGS (reference sequence). V was shortened by 5 bases and J by 3 bases, with 12 bases between the two germline ends. This CDR3 comprises 14 residues. The CDR3 region is CASGEGVFGNTLYF. The DNA read from the CDR3 is TGTGCCAGCGGAGAGGGGGTGTTTGGAAATACGCTCTAT.

Points on this clone: Germline and genes: mouse. The sequenced fragment ends 1 residue before the CDR3 boundary, so the rest is inferred from the germline J gene. The V call is TRBV12-2, the J call TRBJ1-1; tentative D call: TRBD1 (5 bases). From germline, CDR1 is SGHLS and CDR2 HYDKME. This CDR3 is 14 amino acids long. V dropped 0 bases and J dropped 0 bases, with 7 bases sitting between them. The CDR3: CASSLVGENTEVFF. Partial CDR3 DNA: TGTGCCAGCTCTCTCGTGGGGGAGAACACAGAAGTCTTC. The whole variable domain, remainder taken from reference TRBV12-2 and TRBJ1-1, is NSGVVQSPRYIIKGKGERSILKCIPISGHLSVAWYQQTQGQELKFFIQHYDKMERDKGNLPSRFSVQQFDDYHSEMNMSALELEDSAVYFCASSLVGENTEVFFGKGTRLTVV.

Concerning this clone: The gene names here belong to mouse. Partial CDR3 DNA: TGTGCCAGCAGTCTGGAGGTTGAACAGTAC. Protein: CASSLEVEQY. The whole CDR3 reads CASSLEVEQYF. The V and J genes are TRBV26 and TRBJ2-7; D uncertain. With the read ending 1 residue before the CDR3 end, the germline J gene is used to fill in that end. This CDR3 is built from 11 residues. Trimming took off 2 bases at V and 6 bases at J, with 5 bases between the two ends. The V gene's germline CDR1 is KGHPV and CDR2 FQNQEV (reference sequence).

In its sample, this clone is medium-sized. These gene names are mouse names. Read data end 1 residue before the CDR3 end; the end is taken from the germline J gene. J is TRBJ2-1 and V is TRBV15; unclear D gene. V was cut by 4 bases and J by 0 bases, with 7 bases left in between. This CDR3 is built from 14 residues. Germline-derived CDR1 and CDR2 are SGHND and FRSKSL. Incomplete CDR3 DNA: TGTGCCAGCAGTTCGACACTTAACTATGCTGAGCAGTTC. Translation gives CASSSTLNYAEQF. From start to end, the CDR3 is CASSSTLNYAEQFF.

About this clone: Gene names are the mouse ones. The read finishes 1 residue shy of the CDR3 end, and the germline J gene is used to complete it. J is TRBJ2-1 and V is TRBV12-1; a weak D match, TRBD2 (6 bases). CDR3 length equals 15 residues. V shed 0 bases and J shed 6 bases, with 14 bases lying between them. Germline V gene data show CDR1 as SGHSN and CDR2 as HYEKVE. The sequenced part of the CDR3 DNA is TGTGCCAGCTCTCTCGACCCTGGGGTTGGTGCTGAGCAGTTC. Encoded protein: CASSLDPGVGAEQF. The CDR3 in its entirety is CASSLDPGVGAEQFF. Together with reference TRBV12-1 and TRBJ2-1, the CDR3 gives the full variable domain: DSGVVQSPRHIIKEKGGRSVLTCIPISGHSNVVWYQQTLGKELKFLIQHYEKVERDKGFLPSRFSVQQFDDYHSEMNMSALELEDSAMYFCASSLDPGVGAEQFFGPGTRLTVL.

This clone is deemed medium-sized (0.01 to 0.1%). All gene names here are mouse names. The CDR3 is cut off 1 residue early in the read; its end comes from the germline J gene. This chain links TRBV15 with TRBJ2-5; possibly TRBD2 for D (6 bases). Germline V CDR1 and CDR2: SGHND, FRSKSL. The V and J ends lost 3 bases and 5 bases respectively, with 9 bases between them. CDR3 length equals 13 residues. The sequenced CDR3 bases are TGTGCCAGCAGTTTGGGGGGAGGAGACACCCAGTAC. This gives the protein CASSLGGGDTQY. The entire CDR3 sequence reads CASSLGGGDTQYF.

Comment on this clone: The gene names here belong to mouse. The read terminates 1 residue before the CDR3 end, so the remaining end is supplied by the germline J gene. The chain links TRBV26 to TRBJ1-3; D is possibly TRBD1 (5 bases). Trimming left V 3 bases short and J 0 bases short, with 9 bases between. Germline V CDR1 and CDR2: KGHPV, FQNQEV (reference sequence). This CDR3 comprises 15 residues. The CDR3 bases that were read are TGTGCCAGCAGTCTAGGGGCGAATTCTGGAAATACGCTCTAT. Translating gives CASSLGANSGNTLY. The whole CDR3 protein reads CASSLGANSGNTLYF.

Note on this clone: Here the gene names and germline are mouse. The CDR3 sequence: CASSLRGDTQYF. Incomplete CDR3 DNA: TGTGCCAGCAGTCTTAGGGGAGACACCCAGTAC. The chain joins TRBV26 to TRBJ2-5, with D possibly being TRBD1 (5 bases). The read ends 1 residue shy of where the CDR3 ends; the end is completed using the germline J gene. This CDR3 is built from 12 residues. Deletions cut 3 bases from V and 5 bases from J, with 6 bases between. Germline values: CDR1 KGHPV, CDR2 FQNQEV (reference sequence). Together with reference TRBV26 and TRBJ2-5, the CDR3 gives the full variable domain: NSKVIQTPRYLVKGQGQKAKMRCIPEKGHPVVFWYQQNKNNEFKFLINFQNQEVLQQIDMTEKRFSAECPSNSPCSLEIQSSEAGDSALYLCASSLRGDTQYFGPGTRLLVL.

About this clone: The gene symbols are mouse symbols. The CDR3 is cut off 1 residue early in the read; its end comes from the germline J gene. The rearrangement links TRBV12-2 to TRBJ2-5, with unresolved D. Trimming pared 2 bases from V and 5 bases from J, leaving 7 bases between. The V gene's germline CDR1 is SGHLS and CDR2 HYDKME. CDR3 length: 12 residues. The covered CDR3 bases are TGTGCCAGCTCTCCTATAGGAGACACCCAGTAC. Encoded protein: CASSPIGDTQY. The CDR3 reads in full as CASSPIGDTQYF.

For this clone: Gene names and germline match the mouse. The read ends 1 residue before the CDR3 terminus; that terminus is restored from the germline J gene. The rearrangement links TRBV15 to TRBJ2-7; tentatively, D is TRBD1 (5 bases). This CDR3 region has 13 residues. V shed 3 bases and J shed 3 bases, with 9 bases lying between them. Germline CDR1 SGHND, CDR2 FRSKSL. CDR3 loop: CASSFGQIYEQYF. The sequenced part of the CDR3 DNA is TGTGCCAGCAGTTTCGGACAAATCTATGAACAGTAC.

About this clone itself: These gene names are mouse names. The CDR3 here is CASSHRDWGPETLYF. The sequenced CDR3 bases are TGTGCCAGCAGTCACCGGGACTGGGGGCCAGAAACGCTGTAT. The chain uses TRBV26 and TRBJ2-3; 11 bases align to TRBD2. The observed sequence ends 1 residue before the CDR3 terminus, with the missing tail filled in from the germline J gene. CDR3 length: 15 amino acids. The germline gives CDR1 KGHPV, CDR2 FQNQEV (reference sequence). Unmatched junction bases numbered 4, after V lost 4 bases and J lost 4 bases.